These 20 T cell receptor beta chains share one sample of origin, sequenced in a study of cytomegalovirus exposure and HLA in healthy donors. The PCR employed 60 Vbeta primers together with 13 Jbeta primers. Sequenced by immunoSEQ multiplex PCR; TCRdb stores in-frame clones only, minus some. This table holds around 67,000 clones, less than 80% found once. Sequenced input: PBMCs. The source is a woman aged 50 to 65 in good health and CMV-seronegative.

This clone was seen once. The chain links TRBV11-2 to TRBJ1-2, with 11 bases identical to TRBD1. In germline, CDR1 is SGHAT, CDR2 FQNNGV. J gave up 8 bases and V 5 bases, and 10 bases lay outside the gene matches. The length of the CDR3 is 15 residues. The CDR3 DNA reads TGTGCCAGCAGCCCCTCCGGGACAGGGGGTGGGGGCTACACCTTC. This sequence encodes CASSPSGTGGGGYTF.

Only a few counts were recorded for this clone. Different DNA sequences within this sample yield the same CDR3. The rearrangement links TRBV10-3 to TRBJ1-5; 8 positions match TRBD1. The CDR3 runs to 15 residues. V dropped 4 bases and J dropped 4; count of bases not matched to a gene: 6. CDR1 and CDR2 from the germline V gene are ENHRY and SYGVKD. This chain's CDR3 is CAISGGQGYNQPQHF. The CDR3 nucleotides read TGTGCCATCAGTGGTGGACAGGGCTATAATCAGCCCCAGCATTTT.

This sequence joins TRBV5-8 and TRBJ2-5; no definite D call. V lost 5 bases to trimming and J lost 4 bases, with 12 bases between them. From germline, CDR1 is SGHTS and CDR2 YDEGEE. This CDR3 contains 13 residues. CDR3 residues: CASRHLRGETQYF. The DNA of the CDR3 is TGTGCCAGCAGACACCTTCGTGGAGAGACCCAGTACTTC.

The V and J genes are TRBV18 and TRBJ1-5; D unclear. Trimming cost V 3 bases and J 0 bases, with 6 bases left between them. There are 14 residues in the CDR3. Germline V CDR1 and CDR2: KGHSH, LQKENI. The CDR3 region is CASSPQNSNQPQHF. The CDR3 nucleotides read TGTGCCAGCTCACCTCAGAATAGCAATCAGCCCCAGCATTTT. Drawing the rest from reference TRBV18 and TRBJ1-5, the complete variable domain is NAGVMQNPRHLVRRRGQEARLRCSPMKGHSHVYWYRQLPEEGLKFMVYLQKENIIDESGMPKERFSAEFPKEGPSILRIQQVVRGDSAAYFCASSPQNSNQPQHFGDGTRLSIL.

This clone has just a few counts. V and J are TRBV5-1 and TRBJ2-3; maybe TRBD2 (5 bases). The CDR3 spans 14 residues. Germline V CDR1 and CDR2: SGHRS, YFSETQ. V was cut by 0 bases and J by 6 bases, with 11 bases left in between. CDR3 DNA sequence: TGCGCCAGCAGCTTGGGGGGAGTATGGGATACGCAGTATTTT. This translates into CASSLGGVWDTQYF.

This clone came up once. V and J are TRBV5-1 and TRBJ1-5, with 8 bases aligning to TRBD1. After removal of 5 bases from V and 4 bases from J, the junction contained 8 bases not matched to a gene. In germline, CDR1 is SGHRS, CDR2 YFSETQ. There are 15 residues in the CDR3. The chain's CDR3 is CASSSGGEENQPQHF. In DNA form, the CDR3 reads TGCGCCAGCAGTTCAGGGGGCGAGGAGAATCAGCCCCAGCATTTT.

CDR3 region: CASSPLAGGPGEQYF. In DNA, the CDR3 is TGTGCCAGCAGCCCACTCGCGGGAGGGCCGGGTGAGCAGTACTTC. This chain uses TRBV7-2 with TRBJ2-7, with TRBD2 matching 9 bases. This CDR3 spans 15 amino acids. Germline CDR1 SGHTA, CDR2 FQGNSA. Trimming cost V 5 bases and J 7 bases; bases outside gene matches: 12.

The V and J genes are TRBV14 and TRBJ2-5; TRBD2 aligns across 9 bases. Germline loops: CDR1 SGHDN, CDR2 FVKESK. The CDR3 has 19 residues. J was trimmed by 5 bases and V by 4 bases; bases with no gene match: 20. CDR3 residues: CASSLFPPLGGRAGETQYF. The CDR3 coding sequence is TGTGCCAGCAGCCTCTTTCCCCCCTTGGGCGGGAGGGCCGGTGAGACCCAGTACTTC.

This chain joins TRBV25-1 and TRBJ1-2, with 8 bases matching TRBD1. J lost 0 bases, V lost 4 bases, and 10 bases had no gene match. The CDR3 covers 17 residues. Germline V CDR1 and CDR2: MGHDK, SYGVNS. Written as DNA, the CDR3 is TGTGCCAGCAGTGCGCCGGGACAGGACGCACCTAACTATGGCTACACCTTC. Amino acids: CASSAPGQDAPNYGYTF.

A few counts support this clone. The chain combines TRBV7-2 with TRBJ1-5; no firm D call. V shed 1 base and J shed 0 bases, with 7 bases lying between them. The CDR3 is 15 residues long. In germline, CDR1 is SGHTA, CDR2 FQGNSA. The CDR3 coding sequence is TGTGCCAGCAGCTTAGGGCGGTATAGCAATCAGCCCCAGCATTTT. This gives the protein CASSLGRYSNQPQHF.

There are a few counts of this clone. The rearrangement links TRBV29-1 to TRBJ1-1; 7 bases fit TRBD1. This CDR3 contains 14 residues. With V trimmed by 1 base and J by 3 bases, 5 bases remained unmatched. CDR1 is SQVTM and CDR2 is ANQGSEA in the germline V gene. CDR3 residues: CSVEGTTGDTEAFF. The CDR3 bases are TGCAGCGTTGAAGGAACCACAGGGGACACTGAAGCTTTCTTT.

This clone was seen more than once but under ten times. The V call is TRBV4-1, the J call TRBJ1-3; weak D call: TRBD1 (6 bases). The germline gives CDR1 MGHRA, CDR2 YSYEKL. Between the trimmed V and J ends, which lost 4 bases and 0 bases, there was a span of 13 bases. This CDR3 is built from 16 residues. Written as DNA, the CDR3 is TGCGCCAGCAGCCCCCCGAGGGGGATCTCTGGAAACACCATATATTTT. The encoded protein is CASSPPRGISGNTIYF.

The chain uses TRBV29-1 and TRBJ1-1; the D is unclear. The CDR3 is 13 residues long. CDR1 is SQVTM and CDR2 is ANQGSEA in the germline V gene. Trimming took off 6 bases at V and 3 bases at J, with 14 bases between the two ends. Written as DNA, the CDR3 is TGCAGCGTGTACAGCCCTGGTGACACTGAAGCTTTCTTT. It is translated as CSVYSPGDTEAFF.

Here the CDR3 reads CASSPRDRFYEKLFF. CDR3 sequence (DNA): TGTGCCAGCAGTCCCAGGGACAGGTTTTACGAAAAACTGTTTTTT. The rearrangement joins TRBV6-5 to TRBJ1-4, with TRBD1 matching over 8 bases. This CDR3 is 15 amino acids long. Per the germline V gene, CDR1 is MNHEY and CDR2 is SVGAGI. V gave up 5 bases and J gave up 8 bases; unmatched junction bases: 10.

This clone has only a few counts. In DNA form, the CDR3 reads TGTGCCAGTAGTATAGATCTTCTGAGACTAGCAAGTGAGCAGTTCTTC. This translates into CASSIDLLRLASEQFF. The rearrangement links TRBV19 to TRBJ2-1; 7 nucleotides line up with TRBD2. V shed 0 bases, J shed 9 bases, and the junction held 11 bases outside the gene matches. The CDR3 covers 16 residues. Germline CDR1 is LNHDA and CDR2 is SQIVND (reference sequence).

The chain combines TRBV27 with TRBJ1-2, with a tentative D call TRBD1 (5 bases). The CDR3 sequence is 13 residues long. The ends were cut back, 5 bases at V and 1 base at J, with 8 bases in the middle. From germline, CDR1 is MNHEY and CDR2 SMNVEV (reference sequence). CDR3 nucleotides: TGTGCCAGCAGTGTGGACAATAACTATGGCTACACCTTC. Translating it yields CASSVDNNYGYTF.

The chain recombines TRBV18 with TRBJ1-5, with TRBD1 as a possible D gene (6 bases). V lost 4 bases to trimming and J lost 8 bases, with 12 bases between them. Germline V gives CDR1 KGHSH, CDR2 LQKENI. The CDR3 extends over 13 amino acids. The CDR3 sequence is CASSRDMLEPQHF. In DNA, the CDR3 is TGTGCCAGCTCACGGGACATGTTGGAGCCCCAGCATTTT. Complete variable domain (other parts from reference TRBV18 and TRBJ1-5): NAGVMQNPRHLVRRRGQEARLRCSPMKGHSHVYWYRQLPEEGLKFMVYLQKENIIDESGMPKERFSAEFPKEGPSILRIQQVVRGDSAAYFCASSRDMLEPQHFGDGTRLSIL.

The chain has TRBV21-1 and TRBJ2-4; the table's D call, TRBD2, was not checked against the DNA. TRBV21-1 counts as a pseudogene. This CDR3 spans 14 amino acids. The CDR3 protein is CASSKYEAKNIQYF. The CDR3 bases are TGTGCCAGCAGCAAGTACGAGGCGAAAAACATTCAGTACTTC.

V is TRBV5-4 and J is TRBJ1-4; 10 positions match TRBD1. The CDR3 spans 15 residues. J gave up 6 bases and V 5 bases, and 7 bases lay outside the gene matches. The germline gives CDR1 SGHNT, CDR2 YYREEE (reference sequence). The DNA of the CDR3 is TGTGCCAGCAGGGACTCCGGGACAGGGGATGAAAAACTGTTTTTT. Translation gives CASRDSGTGDEKLFF.

The gene calls are TRBV5-6 and TRBJ2-7; 10 bases match TRBD1. The CDR3 is made up of 15 amino acids. V gave up 1 base and J gave up 4 bases; unmatched junction bases: 5. The germline V gene has CDR1 SGHDT and CDR2 YYEEEE. The CDR3 DNA follows: TGTGCCAGCAGCTTGAGGACAGGGGGTCAATACGAGCAGTACTTC. Translating gives CASSLRTGGQYEQYF.